The clone carrying this TCR beta chain was found a few times. Time point given: newly diagnosed GD, antithyroid drugs for less than 3 months. PBMCs were the source of the RNA used for TCR sequencing. Construction of the TCR beta libraries employed iRepertoire HTBI primers in conjunction with Arm-PCR of CDR3 regions. In the original analysis: Among the samples, roughly 65 TRBV and 14 to 15 TRBJ segments were identified. MiXCR, applied by TCRdb to the multiplex PCR reads, yields one record per CDR3 protein. These V and J calls are TCRdb output, not the study's own analysis. The table records roughly 530,000 distinct CDR3 sequences, 15% to 20% of them present only once. The data originate from a study of regulatory T cells in long-lasting Graves disease. This CDR3 contains 13 residues. Per the germline V gene, CDR1 is DFQATT and CDR2 is SNEGSKA (reference sequence). These records were also assigned to another study, of T cells in Graves' hyperthyroidism and ophthalmopathy.

Sample: peripheral blood mononuclear cells (PBMCs), taken at new diagnosis, from a patient treated with antithyroid drugs. The chain joins TRBV20-1 to TRBJ1-2; TRBD1 agrees at 8 bases. This clonotype was obtained from a woman aged 35-60 years with Graves disease. This CDR3 is CSAGTGANYGYTF. CDR3 DNA: TGCAGCGCGGGGACAGGAGCTAACTATGGCTACACCTTC.